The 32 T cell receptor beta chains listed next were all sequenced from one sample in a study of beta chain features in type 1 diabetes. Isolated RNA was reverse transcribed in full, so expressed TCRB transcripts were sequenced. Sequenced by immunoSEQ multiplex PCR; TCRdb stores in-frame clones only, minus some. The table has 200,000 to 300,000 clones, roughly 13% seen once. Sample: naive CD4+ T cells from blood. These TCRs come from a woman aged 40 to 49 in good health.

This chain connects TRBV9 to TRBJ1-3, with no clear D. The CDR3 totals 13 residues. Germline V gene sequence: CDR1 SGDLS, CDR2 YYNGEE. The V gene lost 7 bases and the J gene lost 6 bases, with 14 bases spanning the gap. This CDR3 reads CASAPKLANTIYF. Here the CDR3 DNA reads TGTGCCAGCGCTCCGAAGCTTGCAAACACCATATATTTT.

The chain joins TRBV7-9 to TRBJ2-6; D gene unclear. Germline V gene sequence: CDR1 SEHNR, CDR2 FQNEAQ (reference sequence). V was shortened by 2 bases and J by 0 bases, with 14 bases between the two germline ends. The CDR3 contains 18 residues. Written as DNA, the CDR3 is TGTGCCAGCAGCTTATCCAGGTTTTCTCTCTCTGGGGCCAACGTCCTGACTTTC. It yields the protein CASSLSRFSLSGANVLTF.

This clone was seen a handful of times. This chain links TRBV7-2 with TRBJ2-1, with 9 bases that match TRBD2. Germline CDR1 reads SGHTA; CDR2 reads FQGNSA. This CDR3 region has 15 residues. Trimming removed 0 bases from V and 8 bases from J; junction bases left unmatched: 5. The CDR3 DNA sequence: TGTGCCAGCAGCTTAGCTAGCGGGGGATTAGATGAGCAGTTCTTC. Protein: CASSLASGGLDEQFF.

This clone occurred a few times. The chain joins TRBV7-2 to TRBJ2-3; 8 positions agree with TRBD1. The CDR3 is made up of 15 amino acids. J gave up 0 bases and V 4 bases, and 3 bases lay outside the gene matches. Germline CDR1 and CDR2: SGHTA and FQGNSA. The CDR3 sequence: CASSSDRVSTDTQYF. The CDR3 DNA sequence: TGTGCCAGCAGCTCGGACAGGGTCAGCACAGATACGCAGTATTTT.

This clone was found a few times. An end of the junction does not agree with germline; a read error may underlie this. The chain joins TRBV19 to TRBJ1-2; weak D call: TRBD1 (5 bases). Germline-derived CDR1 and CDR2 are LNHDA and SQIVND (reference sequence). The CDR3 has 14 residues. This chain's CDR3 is CASSPITGDYGHTF. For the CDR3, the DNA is TGTGCCAGTAGTCCCATTACGGGGGACTATGGCCACACCTTC.

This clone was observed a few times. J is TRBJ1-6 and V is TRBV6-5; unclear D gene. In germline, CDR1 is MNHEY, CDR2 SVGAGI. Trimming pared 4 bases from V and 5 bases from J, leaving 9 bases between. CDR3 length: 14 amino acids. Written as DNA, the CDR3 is TGTGCCAGCAGTTCACACGGGGATAATTCACCCCTCCACTTT. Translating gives CASSSHGDNSPLHF.

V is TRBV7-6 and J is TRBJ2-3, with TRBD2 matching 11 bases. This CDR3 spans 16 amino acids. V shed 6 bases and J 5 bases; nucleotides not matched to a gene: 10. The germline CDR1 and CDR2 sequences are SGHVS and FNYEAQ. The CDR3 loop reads CASRPVAGGLVDTQYF. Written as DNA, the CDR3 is TGTGCCAGCAGGCCGGTAGCGGGGGGGCTCGTAGATACGCAGTATTTT.

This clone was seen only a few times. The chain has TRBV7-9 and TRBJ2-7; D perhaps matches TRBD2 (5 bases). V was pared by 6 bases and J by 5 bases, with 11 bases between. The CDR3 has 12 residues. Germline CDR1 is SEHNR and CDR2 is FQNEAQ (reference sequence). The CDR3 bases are TGTGCCAGCAGTTGGGTCGGGGACGAGCAGTACTTC. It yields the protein CASSWVGDEQYF.

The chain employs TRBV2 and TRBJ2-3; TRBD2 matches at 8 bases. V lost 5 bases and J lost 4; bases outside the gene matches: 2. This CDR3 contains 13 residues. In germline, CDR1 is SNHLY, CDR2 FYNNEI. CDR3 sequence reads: CASSPGGADTQYF. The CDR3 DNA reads TGTGCCAGCAGTCCGGGGGGGGCAGATACGCAGTATTTT.

CDR3 amino acids: CASSRWSTLNTEAFF. CDR3 DNA: TGTGCCAGCAGCCGGTGGAGCACGCTGAACACTGAAGCTTTCTTT. The V gene is TRBV14, the J gene TRBJ1-1; D unresolved. Trimming cost V 4 bases and J 0 bases, with 12 bases left between them. The CDR3 length is 15 residues. Germline CDR1 SGHDN, CDR2 FVKESK.

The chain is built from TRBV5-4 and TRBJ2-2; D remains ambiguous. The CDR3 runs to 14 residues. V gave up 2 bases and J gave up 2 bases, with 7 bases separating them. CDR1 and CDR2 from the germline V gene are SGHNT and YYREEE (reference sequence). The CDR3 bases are TGTGCCAGCAGCTTAACAGTCAACACCGGGGAGCTGTTTTTT. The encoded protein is CASSLTVNTGELFF.

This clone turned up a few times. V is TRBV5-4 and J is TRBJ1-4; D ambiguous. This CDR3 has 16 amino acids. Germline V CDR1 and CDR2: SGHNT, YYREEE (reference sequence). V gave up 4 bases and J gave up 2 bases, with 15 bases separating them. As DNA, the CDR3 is TGTGCCAGCAGCCTAGAAAAGGGAGCGACTAATGAAAAACTGTTTTTT. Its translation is CASSLEKGATNEKLFF. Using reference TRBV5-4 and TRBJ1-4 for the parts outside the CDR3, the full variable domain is ETGVTQSPTHLIKTRGQQVTLRCSSQSGHNTVSWYQQALGQGPQFIFQYYREEENGRGNFPPRFSGLQFPNYSSELNVNALELDDSALYLCASSLEKGATNEKLFFGSGTQLSVL.

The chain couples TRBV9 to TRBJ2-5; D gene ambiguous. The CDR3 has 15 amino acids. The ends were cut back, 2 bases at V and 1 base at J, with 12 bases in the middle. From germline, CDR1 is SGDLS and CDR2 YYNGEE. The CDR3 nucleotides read TGTGCCAGCAGCGTCCGTCCGGGTGTCCAAGAGACCCAGTACTTC. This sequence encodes CASSVRPGVQETQYF.

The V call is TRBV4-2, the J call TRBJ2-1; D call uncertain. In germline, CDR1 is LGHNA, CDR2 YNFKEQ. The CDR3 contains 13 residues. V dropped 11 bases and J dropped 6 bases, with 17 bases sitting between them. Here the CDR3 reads CAGDRRPLNEQFF. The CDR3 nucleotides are TGTGCCGGCGACCGGCGGCCTCTCAATGAGCAGTTCTTC.

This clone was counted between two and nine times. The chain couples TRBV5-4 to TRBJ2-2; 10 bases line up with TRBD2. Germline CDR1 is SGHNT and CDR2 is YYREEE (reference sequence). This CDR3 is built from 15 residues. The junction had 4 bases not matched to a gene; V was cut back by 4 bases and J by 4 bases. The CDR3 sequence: CASSQAGGPTGELFF. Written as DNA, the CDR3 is TGTGCCAGCAGCCAAGCGGGGGGGCCCACCGGGGAGCTGTTTTTT.

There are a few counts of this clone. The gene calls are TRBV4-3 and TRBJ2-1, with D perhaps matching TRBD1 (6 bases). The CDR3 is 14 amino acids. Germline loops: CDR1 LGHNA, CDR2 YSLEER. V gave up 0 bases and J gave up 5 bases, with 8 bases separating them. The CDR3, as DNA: TGCGCCAGCAGCCAAGAGGGGACACACAATGAGCAGTTCTTC. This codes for CASSQEGTHNEQFF.

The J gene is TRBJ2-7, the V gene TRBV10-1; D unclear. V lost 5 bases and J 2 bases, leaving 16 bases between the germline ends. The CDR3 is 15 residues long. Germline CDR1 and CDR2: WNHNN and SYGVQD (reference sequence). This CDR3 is CASSPVTAIPYEQYF. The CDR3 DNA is TGCGCCAGCAGTCCAGTTACAGCTATCCCCTACGAGCAGTACTTC.

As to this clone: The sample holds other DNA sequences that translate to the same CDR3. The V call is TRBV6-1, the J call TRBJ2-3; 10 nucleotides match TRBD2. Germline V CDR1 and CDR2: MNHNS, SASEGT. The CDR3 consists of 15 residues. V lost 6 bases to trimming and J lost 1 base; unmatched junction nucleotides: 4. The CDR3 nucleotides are TGTGCCAGCAGCCCGCTAGCGGGAGGCACAGATACGCAGTATTTT. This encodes CASSPLAGGTDTQYF.

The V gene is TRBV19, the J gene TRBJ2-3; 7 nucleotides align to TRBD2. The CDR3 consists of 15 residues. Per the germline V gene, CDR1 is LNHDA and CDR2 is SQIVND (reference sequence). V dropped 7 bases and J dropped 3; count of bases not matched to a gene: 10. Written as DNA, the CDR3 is TGTGCCAGTATCCCCTGGGGGGGGTCGACAGATACGCAGTATTTT. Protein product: CASIPWGGSTDTQYF.

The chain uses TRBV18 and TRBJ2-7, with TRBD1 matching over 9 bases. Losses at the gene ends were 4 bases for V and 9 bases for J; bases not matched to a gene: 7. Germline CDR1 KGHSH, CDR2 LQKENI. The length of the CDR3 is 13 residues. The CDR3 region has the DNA TGTGCCAGCTCACGGACAGGGGCTAGCTGGCAGTACTTC. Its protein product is CASSRTGASWQYF.

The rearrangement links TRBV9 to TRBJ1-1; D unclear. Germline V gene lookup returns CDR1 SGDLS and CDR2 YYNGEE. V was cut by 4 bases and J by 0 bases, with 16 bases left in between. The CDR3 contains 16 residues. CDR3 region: CASSLGSSIMNTEAFF. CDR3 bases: TGTGCCAGCAGCCTCGGGAGTTCAATCATGAACACTGAAGCTTTCTTT.

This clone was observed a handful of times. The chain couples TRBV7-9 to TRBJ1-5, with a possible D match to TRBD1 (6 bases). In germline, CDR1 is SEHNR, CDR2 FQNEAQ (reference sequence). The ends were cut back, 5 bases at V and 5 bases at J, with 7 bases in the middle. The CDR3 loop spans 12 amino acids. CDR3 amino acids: CASSPGDQPQHF. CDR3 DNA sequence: TGTGCCAGCAGCCCAGGGGATCAGCCCCAGCATTTT.

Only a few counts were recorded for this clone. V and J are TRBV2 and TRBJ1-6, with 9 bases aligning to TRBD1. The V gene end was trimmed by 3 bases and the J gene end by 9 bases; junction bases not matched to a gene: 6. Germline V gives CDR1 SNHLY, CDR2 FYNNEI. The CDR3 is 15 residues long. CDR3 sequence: CASSDPGQGRSPLHF. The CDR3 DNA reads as TGTGCCAGCAGTGACCCGGGACAGGGCCGTTCACCCCTCCACTTT.

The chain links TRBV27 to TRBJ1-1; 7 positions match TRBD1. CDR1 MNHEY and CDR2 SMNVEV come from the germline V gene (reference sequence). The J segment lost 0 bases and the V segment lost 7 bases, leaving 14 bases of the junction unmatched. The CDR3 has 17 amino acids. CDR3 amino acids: CASTTRLTGPLNTEAFF. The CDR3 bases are TGTGCCAGCACCACGAGATTGACAGGGCCCTTGAACACTGAAGCTTTCTTT.

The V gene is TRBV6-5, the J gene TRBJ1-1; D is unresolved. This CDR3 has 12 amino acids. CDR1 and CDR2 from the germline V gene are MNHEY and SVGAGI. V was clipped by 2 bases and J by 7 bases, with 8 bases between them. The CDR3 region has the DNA TGTGCCAGCAGTTACCCGACAAGTGAAGCTTTCTTT. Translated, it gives CASSYPTSEAFF.

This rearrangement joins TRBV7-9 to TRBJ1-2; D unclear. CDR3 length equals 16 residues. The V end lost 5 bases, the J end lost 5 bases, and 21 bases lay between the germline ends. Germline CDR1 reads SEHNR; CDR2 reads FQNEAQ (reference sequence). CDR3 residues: CASSPDIGMVAYGYTF. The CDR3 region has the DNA TGTGCCAGCAGCCCTGACATCGGGATGGTGGCGTATGGCTACACCTTC.

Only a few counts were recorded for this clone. CDR3 DNA: TGTGCCAGCAGTGGCCCTACTAGCGGGCTCACCGGGGAGCTGTTTTTT. This translates into CASSGPTSGLTGELFF. V and J are TRBV25-1 and TRBJ2-2; 9 bases are shared with TRBD2. V shed 4 bases and J 4 bases; nucleotides not matched to a gene: 7. Germline V gives CDR1 MGHDK, CDR2 SYGVNS. The CDR3 runs to 16 residues.

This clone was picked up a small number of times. The CDR3 here is CASSLESQGTDTQYF. The CDR3 DNA follows: TGCGCCAGCAGCTTGGAATCACAGGGCACAGATACGCAGTATTTT. The chain is built from TRBV5-1 and TRBJ2-3; TRBD1 is a possible D gene (5 bases). The CDR3 has 15 residues. V was shortened by 0 bases and J by 1 base, with 9 bases between the two germline ends. Per germline, CDR1 SGHRS and CDR2 YFSETQ.

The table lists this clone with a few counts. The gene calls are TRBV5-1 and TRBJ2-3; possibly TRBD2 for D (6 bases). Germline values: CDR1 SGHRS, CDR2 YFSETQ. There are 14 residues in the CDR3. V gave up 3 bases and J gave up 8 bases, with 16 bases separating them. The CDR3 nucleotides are TGCGCCAGCAGCTACGGGACGGCGCGGGGTACGCAGTATTTT. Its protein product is CASSYGTARGTQYF.

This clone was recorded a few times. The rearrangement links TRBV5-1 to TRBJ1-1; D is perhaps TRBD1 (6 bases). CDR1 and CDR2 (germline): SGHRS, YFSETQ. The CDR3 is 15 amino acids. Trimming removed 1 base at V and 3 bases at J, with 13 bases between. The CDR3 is CASSLKGVADTEAFF. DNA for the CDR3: TGCGCCAGCAGCTTGAAGGGGGTTGCGGACACTGAAGCTTTCTTT.

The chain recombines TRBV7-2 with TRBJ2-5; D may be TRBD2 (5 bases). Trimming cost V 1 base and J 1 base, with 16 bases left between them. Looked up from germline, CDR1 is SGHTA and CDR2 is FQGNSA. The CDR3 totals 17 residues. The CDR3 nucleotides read TGTGCCAGCAGCTTAGTTTTCGCCCTAGAGGGCCAAGAGACCCAGTACTTC. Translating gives CASSLVFALEGQETQYF. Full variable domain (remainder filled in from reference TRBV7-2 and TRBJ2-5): GAGVSQSPSNKVTEKGKDVELRCDPISGHTALYWYRQSLGQGLEFLIYFQGNSAPDKSGLPSDRFSAERTGGSVSTLTIQRTQQEDSAVYLCASSLVFALEGQETQYFGPGTRLLVL.

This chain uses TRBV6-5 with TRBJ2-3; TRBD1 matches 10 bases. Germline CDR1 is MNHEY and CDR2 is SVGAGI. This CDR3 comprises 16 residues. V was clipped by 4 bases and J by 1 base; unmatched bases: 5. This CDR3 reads CASSSSGTGGTDTQYF. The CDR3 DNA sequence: TGTGCCAGCAGTTCCTCCGGGACAGGGGGCACAGATACGCAGTATTTT.